This entry features one T cell receptor (beta chain) sequence. What it binds is not known. These data originate in a study of early T cells in non-severe SARS-CoV-2 infection. Study-wide results and caveats: Matching against VDJdb likely underestimated virus-specific expansions, favoring anti-spike CD8.

As part of library construction, unique molecular identifiers were attached to individual cDNA molecules. MiXCR, applied by TCRdb to the 5' RACE reads, yields one record per CDR3 protein. The data show roughly 50,000 distinct CDR3 sequences, about 7.7% seen once. The origin of this receptor is an adult who was a healthcare worker with PCR-confirmed SARS-CoV-2 infection or an uninfected control (not recorded which). The sample consisted of whole blood, taken at baseline.

The CDR3 region is CSAQGAQGLGTEAFF. DNA of the CDR3: TGCAGTGCGCAGGGGGCGCAGGGACTGGGCACTGAAGCTTTCTTT. V and J are TRBV20-1 and TRBJ1-1, with TRBD1 identical over 8 bases. CDR3 size: 15 residues. The germline V gene has CDR1 DFQATT and CDR2 SNEGSKA (reference sequence). J lost 4 bases, V lost 6 bases, and 13 bases had no gene match.